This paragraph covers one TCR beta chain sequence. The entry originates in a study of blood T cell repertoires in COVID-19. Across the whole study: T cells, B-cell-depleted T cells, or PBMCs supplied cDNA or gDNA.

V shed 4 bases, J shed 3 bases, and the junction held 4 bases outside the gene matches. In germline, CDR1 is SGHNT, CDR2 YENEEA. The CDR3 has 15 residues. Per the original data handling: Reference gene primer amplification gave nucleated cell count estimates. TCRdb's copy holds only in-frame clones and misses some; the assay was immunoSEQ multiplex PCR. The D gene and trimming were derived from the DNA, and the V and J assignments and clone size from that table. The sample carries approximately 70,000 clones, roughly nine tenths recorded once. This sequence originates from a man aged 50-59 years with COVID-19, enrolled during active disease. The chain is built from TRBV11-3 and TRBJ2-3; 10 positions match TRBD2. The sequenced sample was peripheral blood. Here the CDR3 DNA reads TGTGCCAGCAGCTCTCAAGCGGGAGGGACAGATACGCAGTATTTT. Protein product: CASSSQAGGTDTQYF.